One and the same sample provided the 24 T cell receptor beta chains below, sequenced in a study of T cell responses to AZD1222 COVID-19 vaccine. Some clones are missing from TCRdb's copy, which holds only in-frame ones; the method was immunoSEQ multiplex PCR. The sample holds approximately 190,000 clones, roughly 93% seen once. The specimen was peripheral blood, collected on day 0 of AZD1222 vaccination. The receptors were sampled from an adult in good health.

This clone was seen a few times. The CDR3 nucleotides are TGTGCCAGCAGCTCCCGCCGGGCAGGGGAGAGTGCTGGCTACACCTTC. This encodes CASSSRRAGESAGYTF. V gene TRBV7-2 combines with J gene TRBJ1-2, with D maybe TRBD1 (6 bases). Germline V gives CDR1 SGHTA, CDR2 FQGNSA. Trimming took off 4 bases at V and 7 bases at J, with 22 bases between the two ends. The CDR3 is made up of 16 amino acids.

The chain has TRBV3-1 (or the pseudogene TRBV3-2) and TRBJ2-7, with unresolved D. This CDR3 spans 12 amino acids. Trimming stripped 1 base from V and 5 bases from J, with 6 bases between. Germline loops: CDR1 LGHDT, CDR2 YNNKEL (reference sequence). CDR3 in DNA: TGTGCCAGCAGCCAAGGGCGGAACGAGCAGTACTTC. It yields the protein CASSQGRNEQYF.

This chain connects TRBV2 to TRBJ2-7; D is possibly TRBD2 (7 bases). Trimming cost V 6 bases and J 5 bases, with 17 bases left between them. The CDR3 consists of 14 residues. Germline-derived CDR1 and CDR2 are SNHLY and FYNNEI. As DNA, the CDR3 is TGTGCCAGCAGGGAGGGGGGGGCTTTCCACGAGCAGTACTTC. It translates to CASREGGAFHEQYF.

The rearrangement joins TRBV6-1 to TRBJ2-7; no definite D call. Between the trimmed V and J ends, which lost 4 bases and 1 base, there was a span of 17 bases. This CDR3 contains 16 residues. Germline V gives CDR1 MNHNS, CDR2 SASEGT. Here the CDR3 DNA reads TGTGCCAGCAGTGGATTCCTTGGGGTCGAGTCCTACGAGCAGTACTTC. It encodes CASSGFLGVESYEQYF.

The J gene is TRBJ1-1, the V gene TRBV7-8; tentatively, D is TRBD1 (5 bases). Germline CDR1 SGHVS, CDR2 FQNEAQ. CDR3 length: 13 residues. The V and J ends lost 5 bases and 5 bases respectively, with 12 bases between them. The CDR3 loop reads CASSNGGGTEAFF. The CDR3, as DNA: TGTGCCAGCAGCAACGGGGGTGGGACTGAAGCTTTCTTT.

V is TRBV29-1 and J is TRBJ2-2; 9 bases are shared with TRBD1. Germline loops: CDR1 SQVTM, CDR2 ANQGSEA. The CDR3 runs 16 residues. V trimming: 0 bases; J trimming: 7 bases; junction bases outside the gene matches: 9. The CDR3 is CSVEDRQGVNGGELFF. CDR3 nucleotide sequence: TGCAGCGTTGAAGATCGACAGGGGGTAAATGGCGGGGAGCTGTTTTTT.

The rearrangement links TRBV5-5 to TRBJ1-6; perhaps TRBD1 as D (6 bases). The CDR3 spans 17 residues. CDR1 is SGHKS and CDR2 is YYEKEE in the germline V gene (reference sequence). V was shortened by 0 bases and J by 7 bases, with 17 bases between the two germline ends. CDR3 coding DNA: TGTGCCAGCAGCTTGGCCGGTAGGGGGAGTCACAATTCACCCCTCCACTTT. This gives the protein CASSLAGRGSHNSPLHF.

The gene calls are TRBV12-1 and TRBJ2-1; the DNA was not used to check the table's D call, TRBD2. TRBV12-1 counts as a pseudogene. CDR3 size: 17 residues. The CDR3: CASSFSAGIAKNNEQFF. CDR3 bases: TGTGCCAGCAGCTTTTCCGCGGGGATAGCAAAAAACAATGAGCAGTTCTTC.

CDR3: CASSFTGSNQPQHF. In DNA form, the CDR3 reads TGTGCCAGCAGTTTCACGGGTTCCAATCAGCCCCAGCATTTT. This sequence joins TRBV27 and TRBJ1-5; D ambiguous. Germline loops: CDR1 MNHEY, CDR2 SMNVEV (reference sequence). This CDR3 spans 14 amino acids. Between the trimmed V and J ends, which lost 3 bases and 3 bases, there was a span of 9 bases.

The chain uses TRBV6-2 or TRBV6-3 and TRBJ1-6, with 7 bases identical to TRBD1. The CDR3 is 14 amino acids. V shed 7 bases and J 10 bases; nucleotides not matched to a gene: 10. CDR1 is MNHEY, CDR2 SVGEGT, per germline. The CDR3 is CASTPGTVGSPLHF. Here the CDR3 DNA reads TGTGCCAGCACCCCAGGGACAGTAGGATCACCCCTCCACTTT.

The chain employs TRBV19 and TRBJ2-7; either TRBD1 or TRBD2 may supply D (5 bases each). V shed 3 bases and J shed 7 bases, with 19 bases lying between them. In germline, CDR1 is LNHDA, CDR2 SQIVND (reference sequence). CDR3 length: 15 residues. The DNA for the CDR3 is TGTGCCAGTAGTATTGATGGGACCGGGAAAGGGGAGCAGTACTTC. It yields the protein CASSIDGTGKGEQYF.

In the case of this clone: The sample carries other DNA sequences with the same CDR3. The V gene is TRBV12-3 or TRBV12-4, the J gene TRBJ1-1; D unclear. The CDR3 sequence is 12 residues long. The V gene lost 3 bases and the J gene lost 5 bases, with 7 bases spanning the gap. The CDR3: CASSFGDTEAFF. In DNA form, the CDR3 reads TGTGCCAGCAGTTTCGGGGATACTGAAGCTTTCTTT.

The chain has TRBV9 and TRBJ1-2, with D maybe TRBD1 (6 bases). V lost 0 bases, J lost 6 bases, and 12 bases lay in between. The CDR3 contains 14 residues. Germline V gene lookup returns CDR1 SGDLS and CDR2 YYNGEE. CDR3: CASSVAGGADGYTF. CDR3 coding DNA: TGTGCCAGCAGCGTAGCGGGGGGCGCTGATGGCTACACCTTC.

This chain joins TRBV27 and TRBJ1-2, with D perhaps matching TRBD1 (5 bases). CDR3 length: 15 amino acids. Germline CDR1 reads MNHEY; CDR2 reads SMNVEV (reference sequence). V lost 3 bases and J lost 4, with 15 bases in between. CDR3 nucleotides: TGTGCCAGCAGTTTCCCGTTCGCGGGGGGCTATGGCTACACCTTC. Residues: CASSFPFAGGYGYTF.

The V call is TRBV14, the J call TRBJ2-7, with D perhaps matching TRBD1 (5 bases). This CDR3 is 13 amino acids long. Germline V gives CDR1 SGHDN, CDR2 FVKESK. Trimming stripped 4 bases from V and 6 bases from J, with 13 bases between. The CDR3 reads CASSRQLAVEQYF. CDR3 in DNA: TGTGCCAGCAGCCGACAGTTAGCCGTCGAGCAGTACTTC. The full variable domain, its missing parts supplied by reference TRBV14 and TRBJ2-7, is EAGVTQFPSHSVIEKGQTVTLRCDPISGHDNLYWYRRVMGKEIKFLLHFVKESKQDESGMPNNRFLAERTGGTYSTLKVQPAELEDSGVYFCASSRQLAVEQYFGPGTRLTVT.

The rearrangement links TRBV7-3 to TRBJ1-1; TRBD1 matches at 8 bases. Germline CDR1 reads SGHTA; CDR2 reads FQGTGA. Germline trimming cut 8 bases from V and 4 bases from J; bases unmatched to any gene: 6. This CDR3 has 13 residues. The CDR3 nucleotides are TGTGCCAGCTCGGGACAGGCAGGCACTGAAGCTTTCTTT. Residues: CASSGQAGTEAFF.

The CDR3 here is CASSSGAGGRDYGYTF. The CDR3 nucleotides read TGTGCCAGCAGCTCAGGGGCCGGGGGGCGCGACTATGGCTACACCTTC. The chain couples TRBV13 to TRBJ1-2; possible D gene TRBD1, 6 bases. In germline, CDR1 is PRHDT, CDR2 FYEKMQ (reference sequence). Trimming pared 4 bases from V and 3 bases from J, leaving 18 bases between. The CDR3 runs to 16 residues.

The chain links TRBV3-1 (or the pseudogene TRBV3-2) to TRBJ2-7; tentative D call: TRBD1 (5 bases). Germline V CDR1 and CDR2: LGHDT, YNNKEL (reference sequence). Trimming took 1 base from V and 7 from J, leaving 14 bases between them. CDR3 length equals 14 residues. CDR3 DNA: TGTGCCAGCAGCCAAGGGACATCCGTTTGGGAGCAGTACTTC. Its translation is CASSQGTSVWEQYF.

This chain connects TRBV2 to TRBJ2-7, with D unresolved. CDR1 and CDR2 from the germline V gene are SNHLY and FYNNEI. Trimming removed 5 bases at V and 4 bases at J, with 15 bases between. The CDR3 runs to 14 residues. CDR3 loop: CASSSRTMTYEQYF. The CDR3 DNA is TGTGCCAGCAGTTCTCGGACCATGACTTACGAGCAGTACTTC.

For the CDR3, the DNA is TGTGCCAGCAGCTTAGGACGGCTCACCGGGGAGCTGTTTTTT. This sequence encodes CASSLGRLTGELFF. The J gene is TRBJ2-2, the V gene TRBV7-9; D unresolved. The CDR3 is 14 residues long. The V and J ends lost 1 base and 4 bases respectively, with 7 bases between them. The germline V gene has CDR1 SEHNR and CDR2 FQNEAQ (reference sequence).

V is TRBV2 and J is TRBJ2-5, with 8 bases matching TRBD1. Germline V gene lookup returns CDR1 SNHLY and CDR2 FYNNEI. The CDR3 is made up of 13 amino acids. V shed 8 bases and J 2 bases; nucleotides not matched to a gene: 4. CDR3 bases: TGTGCCAGCGGCGGGACAGGTCAAGAGACCCAGTACTTC. It encodes CASGGTGQETQYF.

The V gene is TRBV19, the J gene TRBJ2-4; D possibly corresponds to TRBD1 (6 bases). V dropped 0 bases and J dropped 7 bases, with 13 bases sitting between them. CDR1 and CDR2 from the germline V gene are LNHDA and SQIVND (reference sequence). The CDR3 is made up of 15 amino acids. DNA for the CDR3: TGTGCCAGTAGTATAGACTCCCGGCAGGGGAACATTCAGTACTTC. Amino acid sequence: CASSIDSRQGNIQYF.

The chain joins TRBV27 to TRBJ2-1; maybe TRBD2 (5 bases). With 5 bases removed from V and 4 bases from J, the gap between germline ends came to 15 bases. CDR1 MNHEY and CDR2 SMNVEV come from the germline V gene (reference sequence). The CDR3 spans 15 residues. CDR3: CASSRGEGIYNEQFF. The CDR3 coding sequence is TGTGCCAGCAGTAGAGGAGAGGGCATATACAATGAGCAGTTCTTC.

V is TRBV7-2 and J is TRBJ2-6; D not certain. The CDR3 is 14 amino acids. V was pared by 4 bases and J by 4 bases, with 8 bases between. The germline gives CDR1 SGHTA, CDR2 FQGNSA. The CDR3 region has the DNA TGTGCCAGCAGCTCCGGACCCGGGGCCAACGTCCTGACTTTC. Its translation: CASSSGPGANVLTF. The full variable domain, its missing parts supplied by reference TRBV7-2 and TRBJ2-6, is GAGVSQSPSNKVTEKGKDVELRCDPISGHTALYWYRQSLGQGLEFLIYFQGNSAPDKSGLPSDRFSAERTGGSVSTLTIQRTQQEDSAVYLCASSSGPGANVLTFGAGSRLTVL.